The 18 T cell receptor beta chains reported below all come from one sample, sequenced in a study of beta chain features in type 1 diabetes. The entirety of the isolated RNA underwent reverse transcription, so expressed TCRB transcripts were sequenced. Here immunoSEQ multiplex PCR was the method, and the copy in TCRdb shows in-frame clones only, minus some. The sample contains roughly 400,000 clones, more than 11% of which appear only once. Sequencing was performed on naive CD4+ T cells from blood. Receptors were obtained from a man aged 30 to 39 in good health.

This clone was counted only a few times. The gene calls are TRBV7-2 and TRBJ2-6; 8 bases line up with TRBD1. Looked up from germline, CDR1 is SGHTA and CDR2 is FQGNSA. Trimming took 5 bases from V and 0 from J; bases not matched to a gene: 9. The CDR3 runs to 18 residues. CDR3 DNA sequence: TGTGCCAGCAGCCCCAGTCCAGGGGGCTACTCTGGGGCCAACGTCCTGACTTTC. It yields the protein CASSPSPGGYSGANVLTF.

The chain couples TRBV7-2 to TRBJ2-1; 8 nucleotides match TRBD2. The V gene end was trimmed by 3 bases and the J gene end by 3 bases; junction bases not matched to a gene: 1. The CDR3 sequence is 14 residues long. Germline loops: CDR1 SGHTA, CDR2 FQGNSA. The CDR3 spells CASSLRGDYNEQFF. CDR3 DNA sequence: TGTGCCAGCAGCTTGCGGGGGGACTACAATGAGCAGTTCTTC.

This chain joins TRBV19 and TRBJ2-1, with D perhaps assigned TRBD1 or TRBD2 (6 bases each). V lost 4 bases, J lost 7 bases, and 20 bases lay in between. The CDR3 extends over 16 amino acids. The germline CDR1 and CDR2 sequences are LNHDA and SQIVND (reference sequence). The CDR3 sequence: CASSSTSTEGGNEQFF. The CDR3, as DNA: TGTGCCAGTAGTAGTACTAGCACCGAAGGGGGGAATGAGCAGTTCTTC.

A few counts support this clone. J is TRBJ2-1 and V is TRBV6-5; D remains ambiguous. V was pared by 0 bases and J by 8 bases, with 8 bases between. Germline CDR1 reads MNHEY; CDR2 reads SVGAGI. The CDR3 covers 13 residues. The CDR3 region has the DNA TGTGCCAGCAGTTACTCGATTGGGCATGAGCAGTTCTTC. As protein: CASSYSIGHEQFF.

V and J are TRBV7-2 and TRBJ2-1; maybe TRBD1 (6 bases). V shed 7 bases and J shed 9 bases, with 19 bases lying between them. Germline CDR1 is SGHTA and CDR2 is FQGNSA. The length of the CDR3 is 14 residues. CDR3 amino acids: CASKRRTPDSEQFF. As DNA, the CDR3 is TGTGCCAGCAAGCGAAGGACCCCGGACAGTGAGCAGTTCTTC.

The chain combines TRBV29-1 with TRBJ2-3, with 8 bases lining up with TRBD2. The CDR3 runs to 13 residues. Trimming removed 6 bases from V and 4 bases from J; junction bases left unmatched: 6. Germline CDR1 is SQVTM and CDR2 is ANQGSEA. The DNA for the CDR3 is TGCAGCGTAGTCTCCGGGAGGGCAGATACGCAGTATTTT. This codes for CSVVSGRADTQYF.

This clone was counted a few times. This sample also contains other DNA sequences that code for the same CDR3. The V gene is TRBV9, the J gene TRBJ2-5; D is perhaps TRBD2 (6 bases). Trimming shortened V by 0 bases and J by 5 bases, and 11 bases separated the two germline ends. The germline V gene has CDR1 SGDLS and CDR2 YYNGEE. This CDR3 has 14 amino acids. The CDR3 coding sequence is TGTGCCAGCAGCGTAGGTCGGGGGTTGGAGACCCAGTACTTC. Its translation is CASSVGRGLETQYF.

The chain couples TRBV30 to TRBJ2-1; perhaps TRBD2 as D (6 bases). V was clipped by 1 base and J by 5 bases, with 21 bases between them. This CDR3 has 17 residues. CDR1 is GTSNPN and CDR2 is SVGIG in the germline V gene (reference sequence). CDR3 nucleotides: TGTGCCTGGAGTGACGACATTTGGGGGACTGGGAACAATGAGCAGTTCTTC. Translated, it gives CAWSDDIWGTGNNEQFF.

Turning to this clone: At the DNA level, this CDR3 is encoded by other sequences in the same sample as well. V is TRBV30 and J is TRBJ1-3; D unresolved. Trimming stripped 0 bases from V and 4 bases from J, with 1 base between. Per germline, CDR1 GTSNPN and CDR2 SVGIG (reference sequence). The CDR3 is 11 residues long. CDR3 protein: CAWSVGNTIYF. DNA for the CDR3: TGTGCCTGGAGTGTAGGAAACACCATATATTTT.

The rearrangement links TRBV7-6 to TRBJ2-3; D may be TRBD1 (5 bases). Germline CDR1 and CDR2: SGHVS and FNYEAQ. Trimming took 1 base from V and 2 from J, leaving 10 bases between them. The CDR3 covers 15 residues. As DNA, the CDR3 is TGTGCCAGCAGCTTAGGGCAGGGCATCACAGATACGCAGTATTTT. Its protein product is CASSLGQGITDTQYF. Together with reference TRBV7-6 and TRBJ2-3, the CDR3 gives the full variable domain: GAGVSQSPRYKVTKRGQDVALRCDPISGHVSLYWYRQALGQGPEFLTYFNYEAQQDKSGLPNDRFSAERPEGSISTLTIQRTEQRDSAMYRCASSLGQGITDTQYFGPGTRLTVL.

The CDR3 nucleotides are TGTGCCAGCAACTTGTATAGTTTCGATGAGCAGTTCTTC. Translated, it gives CASNLYSFDEQFF. This chain links TRBV7-2 with TRBJ2-1; D gene unclear. The CDR3 runs to 13 residues. From germline, CDR1 is SGHTA and CDR2 FQGNSA. The V gene lost 7 bases and the J gene lost 8 bases, with 15 bases spanning the gap.

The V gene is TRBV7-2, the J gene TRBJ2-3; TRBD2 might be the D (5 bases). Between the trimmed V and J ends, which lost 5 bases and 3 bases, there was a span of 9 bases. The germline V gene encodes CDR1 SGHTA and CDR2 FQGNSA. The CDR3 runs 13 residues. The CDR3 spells CASSGRVTDTQYF. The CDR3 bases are TGTGCCAGCAGCGGGCGGGTTACAGATACGCAGTATTTT.

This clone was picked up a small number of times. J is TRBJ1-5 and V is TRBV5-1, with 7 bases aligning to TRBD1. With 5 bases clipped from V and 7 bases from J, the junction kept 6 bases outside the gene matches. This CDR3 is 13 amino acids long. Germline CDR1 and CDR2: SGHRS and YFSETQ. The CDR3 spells CASSQGDGQPQHF. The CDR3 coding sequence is TGCGCCAGCAGTCAGGGGGACGGGCAGCCCCAGCATTTT.

CDR3 sequence reads: CASSVGGLSNTGELFF. The CDR3 coding sequence is TGTGCCAGCAGCGTTGGAGGGCTATCGAACACCGGGGAGCTGTTTTTT. The chain links TRBV9 to TRBJ2-2, with D perhaps TRBD2 (6 bases). With 2 bases removed from V and 0 bases from J, the gap between germline ends came to 11 bases. There are 16 residues in the CDR3. CDR1 is SGDLS and CDR2 is YYNGEE in the germline V gene.

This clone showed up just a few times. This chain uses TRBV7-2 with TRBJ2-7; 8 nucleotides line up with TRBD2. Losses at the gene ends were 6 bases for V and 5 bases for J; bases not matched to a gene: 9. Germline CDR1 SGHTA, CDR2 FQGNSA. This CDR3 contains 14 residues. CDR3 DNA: TGTGCCAGCAGAGAGAAGGGACTAGGCCACGAGCAGTACTTC. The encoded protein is CASREKGLGHEQYF.

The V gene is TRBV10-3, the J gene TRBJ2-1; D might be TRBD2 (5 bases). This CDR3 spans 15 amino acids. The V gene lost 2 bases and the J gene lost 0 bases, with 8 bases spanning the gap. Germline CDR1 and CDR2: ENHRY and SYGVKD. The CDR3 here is CAISEIRDSYNEQFF. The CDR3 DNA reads TGTGCCATCAGTGAGATCCGGGACTCCTACAATGAGCAGTTCTTC.

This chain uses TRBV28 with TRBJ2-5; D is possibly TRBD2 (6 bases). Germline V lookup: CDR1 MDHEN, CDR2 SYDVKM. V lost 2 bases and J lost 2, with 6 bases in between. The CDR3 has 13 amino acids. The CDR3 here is CASSLRGQETQYF. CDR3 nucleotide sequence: TGTGCCAGCAGTTTACGGGGGCAAGAGACCCAGTACTTC.

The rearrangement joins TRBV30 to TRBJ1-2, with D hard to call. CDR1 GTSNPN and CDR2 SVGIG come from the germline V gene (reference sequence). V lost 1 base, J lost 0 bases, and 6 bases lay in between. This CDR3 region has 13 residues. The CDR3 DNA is TGTGCCTGGAGTGGTGGTCCTAACTATGGCTACACCTTC. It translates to CAWSGGPNYGYTF.